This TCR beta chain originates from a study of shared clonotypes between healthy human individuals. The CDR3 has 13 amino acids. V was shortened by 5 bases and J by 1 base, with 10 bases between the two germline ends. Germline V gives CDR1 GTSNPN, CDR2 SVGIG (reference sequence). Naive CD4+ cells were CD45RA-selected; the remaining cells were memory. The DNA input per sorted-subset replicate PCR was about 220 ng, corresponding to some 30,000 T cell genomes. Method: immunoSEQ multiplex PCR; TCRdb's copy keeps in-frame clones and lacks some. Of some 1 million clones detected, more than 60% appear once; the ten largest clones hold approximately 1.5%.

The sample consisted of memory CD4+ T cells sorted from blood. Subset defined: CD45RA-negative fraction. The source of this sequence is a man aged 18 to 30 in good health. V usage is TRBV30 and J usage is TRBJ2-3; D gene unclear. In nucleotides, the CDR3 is TGTGCCTGGGGAAAAAGGGGCACAGATACGCAGTATTTT. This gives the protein CAWGKRGTDTQYF. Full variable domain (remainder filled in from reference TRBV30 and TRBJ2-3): SQTIHQWPATLVQPVGSPLSLECTVEGTSNPNLYWYRQAAGRGLQLLFYSVGIGQISSEVPQNLSASRPQDRQFILSSKKLLLSDSGFYLCAWGKRGTDTQYFGPGTRLTVL.